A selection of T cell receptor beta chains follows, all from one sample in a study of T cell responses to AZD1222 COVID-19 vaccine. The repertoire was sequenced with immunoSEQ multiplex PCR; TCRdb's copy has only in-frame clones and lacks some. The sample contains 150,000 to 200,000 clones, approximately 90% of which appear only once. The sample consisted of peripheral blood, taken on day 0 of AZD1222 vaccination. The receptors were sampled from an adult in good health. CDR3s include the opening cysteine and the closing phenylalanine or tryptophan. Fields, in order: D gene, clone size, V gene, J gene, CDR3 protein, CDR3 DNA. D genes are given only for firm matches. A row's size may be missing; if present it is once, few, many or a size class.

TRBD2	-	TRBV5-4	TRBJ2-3	CASSPGGESGTDTQYF	TGTGCCAGCAGCCCGGGGGGGGAGAGTGGCACAGATACGCAGTATTTT
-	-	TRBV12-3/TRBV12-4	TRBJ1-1	CASSFNLGGEAFF	TGTGCCAGCAGTTTCAATCTCGGGGGTGAAGCTTTCTTT
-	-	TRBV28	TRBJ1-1	CASSFVRAQGHTEAFF	TGTGCCAGCTCATTCGTGAGGGCCCAGGGTCACACTGAAGCTTTCTTT
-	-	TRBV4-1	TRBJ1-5	CASSLSRPGPQHF	TGCGCCAGCAGCCTGTCCCGTCCCGGGCCCCAGCATTTT
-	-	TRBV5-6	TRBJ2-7	CASSLEGDLYEQYF	TGTGCCAGCAGCTTGGAGGGGGACCTCTACGAGCAGTACTTC
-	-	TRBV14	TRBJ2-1	CASSQNPAWRGPLSDSYNEQFF	TGTGCCAGCAGCCAAAATCCGGCTTGGAGGGGGCCACTGAGTGACTCCTACAATGAGCAGTTCTTC
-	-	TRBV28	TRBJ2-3	CASSSVLESTDTQYF	TGTGCCAGCAGTTCGGTGTTAGAGAGCACAGATACGCAGTATTTT
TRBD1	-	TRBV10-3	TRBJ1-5	CAISESIPGQGNQPQHF	TGTGCCATCAGTGAGTCGATCCCGGGACAGGGGAATCAGCCCCAGCATTTT
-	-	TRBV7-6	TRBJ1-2	CASRGVRSAAIGDYGYTF	TGTGCCAGCCGTGGGGTGCGATCTGCGGCAATAGGGGACTATGGCTACACCTTC
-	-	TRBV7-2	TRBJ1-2	CASSTRPDYGYTF	TGTGCCAGCAGCACAAGACCGGACTATGGCTACACCTTC
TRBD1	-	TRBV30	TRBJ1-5	CAWSLGQLNQPQHF	TGTGCCTGGAGTTTGGGACAGCTCAATCAGCCCCAGCATTTT
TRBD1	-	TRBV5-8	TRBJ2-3	CASSWGTADTQYF	TGTGCCAGCAGCTGGGGGACAGCAGATACGCAGTATTTT
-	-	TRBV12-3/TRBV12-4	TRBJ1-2	CASSLSPDYGYTF	TGTGCCAGCAGTTTGTCTCCCGACTATGGCTACACCTTC
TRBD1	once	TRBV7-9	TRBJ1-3	CASSAGTDSGNTIYF	TGTGCCAGCAGCGCAGGGACAGACTCTGGAAACACCATATATTTT
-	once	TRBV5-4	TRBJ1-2	CASSLGDTNYGYTF	TGTGCCAGCAGCTTGGGGGACACTAACTATGGCTACACCTTC
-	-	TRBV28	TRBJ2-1	CASSFRDRYNEQFF	TGTGCCAGCAGTTTCCGGGATCGCTACAATGAGCAGTTCTTC
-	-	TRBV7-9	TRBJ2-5	CASSSYPLGSGETQYF	TGTGCCAGCAGCTCCTACCCACTCGGCTCGGGCGAGACCCAGTACTTC
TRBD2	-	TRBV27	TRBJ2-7	CASSPGLATYEQYF	TGTGCCAGCAGCCCGGGACTAGCGACCTACGAGCAGTACTTC
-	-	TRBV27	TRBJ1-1	CASSEAALGGDRREAFF	TGTGCCAGCAGCGAGGCAGCCCTAGGGGGAGATCGACGGGAAGCTTTCTTT
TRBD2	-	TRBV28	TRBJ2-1	CASSLNRASGSLLADNEQFF	TGTGCCAGCAGTTTAAATCGTGCTAGCGGGAGTTTACTGGCCGACAATGAGCAGTTCTTC
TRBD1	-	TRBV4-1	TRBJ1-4	CASSQLRVRQGGKEKLFF	TGCGCCAGCAGCCAGCTGAGAGTCCGACAGGGGGGGAAAGAAAAACTGTTTTTT
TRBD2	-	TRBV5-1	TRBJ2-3	CASSFLAGSSTDTQYF	TGCGCCAGCAGCTTCCTAGCGGGTTCTAGCACAGATACGCAGTATTTT
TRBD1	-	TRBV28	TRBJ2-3	CASSFPRLDRGVTDTQYF	TGTGCCAGCAGTTTCCCGCGGCTGGACAGGGGGGTCACAGATACGCAGTATTTT
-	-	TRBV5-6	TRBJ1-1	CASSLGTLLTRAFF	TGTGCCAGCAGCCTAGGGACGCTCCTTACAAGGGCTTTCTTT
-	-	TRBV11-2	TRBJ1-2	CASSPDTLYGYTF	TGTGCCAGCAGCCCAGACACCCTCTATGGCTACACCTTC
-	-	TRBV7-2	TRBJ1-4	CASSLDGSEKLFF	TGTGCCAGCAGCTTAGATGGGAGTGAAAAACTGTTTTTT
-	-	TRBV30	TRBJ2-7	CAWMKPGTGGEQYF	TGTGCCTGGATGAAACCGGGGACCGGTGGCGAGCAGTACTTC
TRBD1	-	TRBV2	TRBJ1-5	CASSQTGERNQPQHF	TGTGCCAGCAGTCAAACAGGGGAAAGGAATCAGCCCCAGCATTTT
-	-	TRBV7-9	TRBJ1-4	CASHDDEKLFF	TGTGCCAGTCATGATGATGAAAAACTGTTTTTT
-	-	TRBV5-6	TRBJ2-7	CASSSLGVEQYF	TGTGCCAGCAGCTCCCTGGGGGTTGAGCAGTACTTC
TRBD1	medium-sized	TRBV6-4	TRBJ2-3	CASSDGQGADTQYF	TGTGCCAGCAGTGACGGACAGGGGGCAGATACGCAGTATTTT
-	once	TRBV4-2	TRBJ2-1	CASSPGLLQNEQFF	TGTGCCAGCAGCCCGGGACTCCTCCAAAATGAGCAGTTCTTC
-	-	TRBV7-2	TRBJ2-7	CASSLAGGPRGEQYF	TGTGCCAGCAGCTTAGCGGGAGGTCCCAGGGGGGAGCAGTACTTC
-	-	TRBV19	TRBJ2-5	CASRPTGQRETQYF	TGTGCCAGTAGGCCCACGGGACAAAGGGAGACCCAGTACTTC
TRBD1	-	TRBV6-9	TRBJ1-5	CASSQYRGRPYHQPQHF	TGTGCCAGCAGTCAATACAGGGGGAGGCCTTACCATCAGCCCCAGCATTTT
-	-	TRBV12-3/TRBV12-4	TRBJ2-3	CASSLTDTQYF	TGTGCCAGCAGCCTCACAGATACGCAGTATTTT
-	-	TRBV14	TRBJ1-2	CASSQAGEGLFYGYTF	TGTGCCAGCAGCCAAGCGGGGGAGGGACTCTTTTATGGCTACACCTTC
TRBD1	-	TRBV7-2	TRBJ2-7	CASSLFGTGTYEQYF	TGTGCCAGCAGCTTATTCGGGACAGGGACCTACGAGCAGTACTTC
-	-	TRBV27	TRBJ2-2	CASSLRQRAGELFF	TGTGCCAGCAGCCTTCGGCAACGAGCCGGGGAGCTGTTTTTT
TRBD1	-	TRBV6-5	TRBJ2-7	CASQGNAYEQYF	TGTGCCTCACAGGGGAACGCCTACGAGCAGTACTTC
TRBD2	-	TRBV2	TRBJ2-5	CASSEKGPGEGPETQYF	TGTGCCAGCAGTGAAAAAGGACCGGGGGAGGGGCCAGAGACCCAGTACTTC
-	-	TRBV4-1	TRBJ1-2	CASTNAERGARYGYTF	TGCGCCAGCACCAACGCGGAGCGGGGGGCGAGGTATGGCTACACCTTC
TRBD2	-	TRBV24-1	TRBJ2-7	CATSDHSGRGEQYF	TGTGCCACCAGTGATCACAGCGGGAGGGGCGAGCAGTACTTC
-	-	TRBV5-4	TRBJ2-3	CASSIPRGGAITDTQYF	TGTGCCAGCAGCATACCTAGAGGGGGGGCGATAACAGATACGCAGTATTTT
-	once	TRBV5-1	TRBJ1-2	CASSSGTPNYGYTF	TGCGCCAGCAGCTCCGGGACACCTAACTATGGCTACACCTTC
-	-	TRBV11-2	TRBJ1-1	CASSLEIHTEAFF	TGTGCCAGCAGCTTAGAGATACACACTGAAGCTTTCTTT
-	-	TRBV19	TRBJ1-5	CASKNREYQPQHF	TGTGCCAGTAAAAACAGGGAGTATCAGCCCCAGCATTTT
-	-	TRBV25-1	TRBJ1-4	CASSRGGNEKLFF	TGTGCCAGCAGTCGGGGGGGTAATGAAAAACTGTTTTTT
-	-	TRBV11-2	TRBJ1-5	CASSYQSNQPQHF	TGTGCCAGCAGCTATCAGAGCAATCAGCCCCAGCATTTT
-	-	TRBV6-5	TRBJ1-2	CASSYSWERGYTF	TGTGCCAGCAGTTACTCGTGGGAGCGGGGCTACACCTTC
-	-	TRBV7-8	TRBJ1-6	CASSALGAGSYNSPLHF	TGTGCCAGCAGCGCCTTGGGGGCCGGCTCCTATAATTCACCCCTCCACTTT